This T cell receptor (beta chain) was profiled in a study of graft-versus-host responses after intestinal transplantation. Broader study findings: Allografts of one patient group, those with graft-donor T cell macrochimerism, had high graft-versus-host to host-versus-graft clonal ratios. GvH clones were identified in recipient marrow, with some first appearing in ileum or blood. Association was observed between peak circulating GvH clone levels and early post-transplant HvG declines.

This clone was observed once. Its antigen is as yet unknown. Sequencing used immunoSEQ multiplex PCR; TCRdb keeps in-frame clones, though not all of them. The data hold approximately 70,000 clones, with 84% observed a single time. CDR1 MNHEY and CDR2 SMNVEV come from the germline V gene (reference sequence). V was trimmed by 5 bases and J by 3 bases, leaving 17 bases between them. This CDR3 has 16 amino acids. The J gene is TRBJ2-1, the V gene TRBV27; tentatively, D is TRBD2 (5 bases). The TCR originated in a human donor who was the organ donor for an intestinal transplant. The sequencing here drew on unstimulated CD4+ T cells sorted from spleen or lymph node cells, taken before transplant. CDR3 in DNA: TGTGCCAGCAGTGACCGTGGAGGACGGGGCTACAATGAGCAGTTCTTC. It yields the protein CASSDRGGRGYNEQFF.